This T cell receptor beta chain was recovered during a study of blood T cell repertoires in COVID-19. Study as a whole: COVID-19 samples from acute and convalescent phases originated in the United States, Italy and Spain.

CDR3 length equals 15 residues. Trimming removed 5 bases from V and 1 base from J, with 12 bases in between. Germline CDR1 MNHEY, CDR2 SMNVEV (reference sequence). Source study methods: Quantification of nucleated cells was approximated via reference gene primer amplification. The table came from immunoSEQ multiplex PCR; TCRdb's copy has only in-frame clones and leaves some out. From that table come the V and J calls and clone size; the DNA was used to work out D and trimming. In the table there are about 130,000 clones, roughly 83% of which are singletons. It was during active infection that Seattle patients were enrolled and then longitudinally followed.

The chain couples TRBV27 to TRBJ2-4; D is uncertain. Sequenced: peripheral blood. The TCR originated in a woman in her 70s with COVID-19, enrolled during active disease. The CDR3 sequence: CASSPTGLAKNIQYF. In DNA, the CDR3 is TGTGCCAGCAGTCCAACTGGTCTGGCCAAAAACATTCAGTACTTC.